This TCR beta chain was retrieved from a study of shared clonotypes between healthy human individuals (dated by TCRdb to about 2020). Concerning the study at large: Three men and a couple of women, aged 18 to 49 years, made up the cohort. For each donor, CD4 naive and CD4 memory were each run on three plates, CD8 naive on two plates, and CD8 memory on one plate. The study deeply sequenced blood TCR repertoires of roughly five healthy adults to estimate repertoire size and the extent of clonotype sharing between individuals. Different laboratories and diverse techniques were used to prepare libraries and sequence TCR repertoires, to increase sequencing depth and limit assay-specific biases. Between about 0.85 and 9.5 billion PBMCs per donor were obtained by leukapheresis.

Using the deep immunoSEQ assay, multiplex PCR amplified TCR CDR3 regions from genomic DNA. Extracted genomic DNA from each cell subset was spread evenly across all wells of several immunoSEQ 96-well plates, with each plate serving as a replicate. Each replicate PCR for sorted subsets received around 0.2 ug genomic DNA, equal to tens of thousands of T cell genomes. The purified libraries were quantified using a Qubit 3.0 fluorometer, sized with a Bioanalyzer 2100, and then quantified again using the KAPA Library Quantification kit. Every immunoSEQ 96-well plate was sequenced on a dedicated single-read 150-cycle Illumina NextSeq 550 flow cell. Under the source paper's analysis protocol: Because the immunoSEQ output included only junctional sequences and no quality scores, the filtering could not be the same as the filtering used for full-length reads. To assign V/J genes and CDR3, sequences were annotated against IMGT germline references using PyIR, a Python wrapper for IgBLAST v1.9. Reads were filtered out if the reads had weak V/J assignments (E-value above 1e-6), no CDR3, stop codons, out-of-frame junctions, or ambiguous translated residues. A V3J clonotype was defined by an identical inferred V gene, J gene, and CDR3 amino acid sequence. Percentage overlap between repertoires was calculated by dividing the number of shared unique clonotypes by the size of the smaller repertoire. RTK rarefaction, the Chao1 estimator, and Recon v2.1 estimates of unobserved clonotypes were used to assess repertoire richness. For all TCRbeta clonotypes obtained by the gDNA method from a few donors, generation probabilities were computed with OLGA. TCRdb retrieved this table from immuneACCESS and kept in-frame rearrangements only. Not all clones are present; in checked studies, unresolved V genes account for under half, and no reason is known for the remainder. V, J and clone size were drawn from that table, and D and trimming were deduced from the DNA. The sample includes some 2 million clones, with roughly 95% observed a single time. The ten biggest clones cover about 1.1% of the sample.

CD8 naive samples consisted of CD45RO-negative cells that were positively selected for CCR7, yielding a CD45RA+CCR7+ population without TemRA cells. The donors were healthy, HIV-negative adults who had no recently reported acute infections or vaccinations. Only Caucasian adults living in Nashville, Tennessee, USA were represented among the donors. After blood collection by leukapheresis, PBMCs were isolated using Ficoll-Histopaque density gradient centrifugation and then cryopreserved in the vapor phase of liquid nitrogen. Analytical flow cytometry was used to check the purity and quantity of every magnetically sorted T cell population. Each sorted fraction had its genomic DNA isolated and then quantified by UV absorbance on a Nanodrop 2000c. Broad study findings and their caveats: Rarefaction of sorted-subset datasets indicated incomplete sequencing despite the large sequencing depth. Compared with non-shared clonotypes, the clonotypes found in all four sorted-subset donors had higher generation probabilities. Only blood was sampled, and tissue TCR repertoires likely differ from those in blood. Naive subsets generally had larger estimated clonotype richness than memory subsets. Sharing across a few donors was observed for approximately 5% of naive CD4, about 4% of naive CD8, 2.3% of memory CD4, and around 0.4% of memory CD8 clonotypes. The genetic and exposure-history diversity represented was limited by the small number of donors. Pairwise subsampling led to the expectation that sequencing depth would affect the degree of clonotype sharing among donors.

V and J lose 0 bases and 3 bases, and a span of 10 bases separates them. In the germline V gene, CDR1 corresponds to SGDLS and CDR2 to YYNGEE. The CDR3 has 14 amino acids, counting the end cysteine and phenylalanine. The read is trimmed to its CDR3 DNA, 42 bases read in frame from base 1. Notes on this clone: The antigen this receptor binds is unknown. One base away there is no much larger clone; base qualities are not given. Other DNA sequences in the same sample also yield this CDR3.

This sequence originates from a man aged 18 to 30 in good health. The sequencing input was naive CD8+ T cells sorted from blood. The meaning of the sample's cell subset or site label: CD45RA+CCR7+. The sequence links TRBV9 to TRBJ2-7; the D gene identity is not certain. The CDR3 protein is CASSVGGAGYEQYF. The DNA sequence is given as TGTGCCAGCAGCGTAGGTGGCGCCGGCTACGAGCAGTACTTC. Full variable domain (CDR3 extended with the reference TRBV9 and TRBJ2-7 proteins): DSGVTQTPKHLITATGQRVTLRCSPRSGDLSVYWYQQSLDQGLQFLIQYYNGEERAKGNILERFSAQQFPDLHSELNLSSLELGDSALYFCASSVGGAGYEQYFGPGTRLTVT.